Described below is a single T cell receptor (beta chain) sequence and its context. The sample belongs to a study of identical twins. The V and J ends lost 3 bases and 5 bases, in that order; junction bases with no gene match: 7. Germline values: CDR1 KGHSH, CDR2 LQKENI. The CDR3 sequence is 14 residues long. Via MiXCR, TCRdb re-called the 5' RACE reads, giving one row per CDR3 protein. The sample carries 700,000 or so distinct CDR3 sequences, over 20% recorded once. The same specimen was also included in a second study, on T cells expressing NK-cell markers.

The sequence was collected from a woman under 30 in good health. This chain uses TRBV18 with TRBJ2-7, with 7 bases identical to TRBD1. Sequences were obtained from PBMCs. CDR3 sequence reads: CASSPEQGIHEQYF. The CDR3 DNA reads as TGTGCCAGCTCACCCGAACAGGGGATCCACGAGCAGTACTTC.